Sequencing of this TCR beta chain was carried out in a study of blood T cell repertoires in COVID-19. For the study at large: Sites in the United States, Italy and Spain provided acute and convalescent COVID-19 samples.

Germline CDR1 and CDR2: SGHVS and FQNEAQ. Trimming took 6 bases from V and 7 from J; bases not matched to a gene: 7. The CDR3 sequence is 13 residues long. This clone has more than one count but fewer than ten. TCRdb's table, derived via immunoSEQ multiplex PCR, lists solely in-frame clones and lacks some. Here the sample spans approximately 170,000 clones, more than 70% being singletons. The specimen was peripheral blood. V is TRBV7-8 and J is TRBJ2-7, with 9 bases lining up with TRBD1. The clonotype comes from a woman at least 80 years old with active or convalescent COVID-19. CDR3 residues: CASSRDRAKEQYF. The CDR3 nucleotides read TGTGCCAGCAGTCGGGACAGGGCCAAGGAGCAGTACTTC.